This T cell receptor (beta chain) was retrieved from a study of cytomegalovirus exposure and HLA in healthy donors. Germline V lookup: CDR1 MDHEN, CDR2 SYDVKM. Trimming removed 5 bases at V and 8 bases at J, with 22 bases between. This CDR3 region has 16 residues. The PCR was carried out with 60 Vbeta primers and 13 Jbeta primers. Assay: immunoSEQ multiplex PCR; the TCRdb copy retains only in-frame clones and omits some. The sample holds roughly 170,000 clones; 80% to 90% are singletons and the top ten take around 0.8%. This rearrangement joins TRBV28 to TRBJ2-1, with D tentatively TRBD2 (5 bases). The sample taken for sequencing was PBMCs. The sequence was collected from a woman under 30 in good health and CMV-seronegative. In DNA form, the CDR3 reads TGTGCCAGCAGTCTGGGTAACCAGGAGGCCTCGGATGAGCAGTTCTTC. Residues: CASSLGNQEASDEQFF. Looking up the rest from reference TRBV28 and TRBJ2-1 gives the full variable domain: DVKVTQSSRYLVKRTGEKVFLECVQDMDHENMFWYRQDPGLGLRLIYFSYDVKMKEKGDIPEGYSVSREKKERFSLILESASTNQTSMYLCASSLGNQEASDEQFFGPGTRLTVL.